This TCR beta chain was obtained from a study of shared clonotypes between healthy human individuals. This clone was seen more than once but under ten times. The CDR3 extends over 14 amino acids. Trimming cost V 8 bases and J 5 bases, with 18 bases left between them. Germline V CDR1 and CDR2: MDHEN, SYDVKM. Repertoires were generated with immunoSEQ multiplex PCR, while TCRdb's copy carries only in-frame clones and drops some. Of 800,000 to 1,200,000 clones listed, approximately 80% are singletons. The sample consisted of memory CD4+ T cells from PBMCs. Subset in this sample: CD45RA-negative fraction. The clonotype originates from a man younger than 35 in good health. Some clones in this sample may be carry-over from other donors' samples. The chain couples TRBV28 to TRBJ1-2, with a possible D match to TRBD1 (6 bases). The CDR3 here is CASAARYRVYGYTF. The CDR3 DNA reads TGTGCCAGCGCCGCGAGGTACAGGGTATATGGCTACACCTTC.